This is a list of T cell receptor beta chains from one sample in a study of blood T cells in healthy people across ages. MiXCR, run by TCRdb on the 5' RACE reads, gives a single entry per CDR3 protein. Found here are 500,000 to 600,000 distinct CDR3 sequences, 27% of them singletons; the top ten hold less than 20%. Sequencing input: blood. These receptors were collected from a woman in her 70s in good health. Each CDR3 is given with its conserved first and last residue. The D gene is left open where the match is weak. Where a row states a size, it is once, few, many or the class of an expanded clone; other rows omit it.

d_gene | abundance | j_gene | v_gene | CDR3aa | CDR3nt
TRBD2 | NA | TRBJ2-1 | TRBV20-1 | CSARELAGGHNEQFF | TGCAGTGCTAGAGAGCTAGCGGGGGGACACAATGAGCAGTTCTTC
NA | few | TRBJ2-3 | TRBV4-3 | CASSQDSGRTDTQYF | TGCGCCAGCAGCCAAGATTCAGGGCGCACAGATACGCAGTATTTT
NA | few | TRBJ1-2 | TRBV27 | CASSLGSLPYGYTF | TGTGCCAGCAGTTTGGGGAGCTTACCCTATGGCTACACCTTC
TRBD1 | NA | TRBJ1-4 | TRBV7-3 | CASSLSGQANEKLFF | TGTGCCAGCAGCTTATCAGGACAGGCTAATGAAAAACTGTTTTTT
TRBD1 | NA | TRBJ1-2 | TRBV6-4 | CARVPSGTAYGYTF | TGTGCCAGAGTACCCTCCGGGACAGCCTATGGCTACACCTTC
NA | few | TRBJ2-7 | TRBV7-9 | CASSLVGLATYEQYF | TGTGCCAGCAGCTTAGTGGGGCTAGCTACCTACGAGCAGTACTTC
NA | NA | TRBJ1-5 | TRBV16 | CASSQPAGHNQPQHF | TGTGCCAGCAGCCAACCGGCAGGGCACAATCAGCCCCAGCATTTT
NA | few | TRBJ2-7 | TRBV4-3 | CASSQTTGIYEQYF | TGCGCCAGCAGCCAGACTACAGGGATCTACGAGCAGTACTTC
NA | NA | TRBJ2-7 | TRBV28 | CASSLLVGEFTYEQYF | TGTGCCAGCAGTTTATTAGTGGGAGAGTTCACCTACGAGCAGTACTTC
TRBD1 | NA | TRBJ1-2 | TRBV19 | CASENRGSGGYTF | TGTGCCAGTGAAAACAGGGGTTCGGGGGGCTACACCTTC
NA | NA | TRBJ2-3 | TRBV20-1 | CSARDSNTGTDTQYF | TGCAGTGCTAGAGACTCAAATACGGGCACAGATACGCAGTATTTT
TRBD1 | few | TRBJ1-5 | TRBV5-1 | CASSWDRGSNQPQHF | TGCGCCAGCAGTTGGGACAGGGGCAGCAATCAGCCCCAGCATTTT
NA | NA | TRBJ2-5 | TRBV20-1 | CSARVMGGRRYQETQYF | TGCAGTGCTAGAGTTATGGGGGGGCGGCGGTACCAAGAGACCCAGTACTTC
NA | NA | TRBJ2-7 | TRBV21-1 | CAIIWRGSEQYF | TGTGCCATAATCTGGCGGGGAAGTGAGCAGTACTTC
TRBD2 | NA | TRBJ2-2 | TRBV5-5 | CASSLPQGLNTGELFF | TGTGCCAGCAGCTTACCTCAGGGACTAAACACCGGGGAGCTGTTTTTT
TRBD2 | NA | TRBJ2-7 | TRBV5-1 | CASSLATSSSYEQYF | TGCGCCAGCAGCTTGGCGACTAGCAGCTCCTACGAGCAGTACTTC
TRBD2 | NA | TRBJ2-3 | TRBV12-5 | CASGNGRGRADTQYF | TGTGCTAGTGGAAACGGACGGGGGAGGGCAGATACGCAGTATTTT
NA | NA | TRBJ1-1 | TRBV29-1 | CSVTLQGHTEAFF | TGCAGCGTTACACTCCAGGGGCACACTGAAGCTTTCTTT
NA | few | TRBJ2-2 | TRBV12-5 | CASGSPSTGRASGELFF | TGTGCTAGTGGTTCCCCAAGTACAGGCCGCGCATCCGGGGAGCTGTTTTTT
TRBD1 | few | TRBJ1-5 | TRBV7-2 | CASSAGGSQPQHF | TGTGCCAGCAGCGCAGGGGGCAGCCAGCCCCAGCATTTT
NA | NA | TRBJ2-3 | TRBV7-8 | CASSFSRGSSLADTQYF | TGTGCCAGCAGCTTCAGTAGGGGGTCGAGTTTGGCAGACACGCAGTATTTT
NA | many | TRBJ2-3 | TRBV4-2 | CASSQDRRGAADTQYF | TGTGCCAGCAGCCAAGATCGGAGGGGGGCGGCAGATACGCAGTATTTT